The rows below give T cell receptor beta chains drawn from one sample of a study of T cell responses to AZD1222 COVID-19 vaccine. The table came from immunoSEQ multiplex PCR; TCRdb's copy has only in-frame clones and leaves some out. The table has 130,000 to 150,000 clones, roughly 90% seen once. Sequencing was performed on peripheral blood, taken on day 0 of AZD1222 vaccination. The receptors were gathered from an adult in good health. The CDR3 runs from the conserved cysteine through the conserved F or W. D genes are given only for firm matches. A row's size may be missing; if present it is once, few, many or a size class.

V gene: TRBV6-5
clone size: NA
J gene: TRBJ1-3
D gene: NA
CDR3 protein: CASRYRASGNTIYF
CDR3 DNA: TGTGCCAGCAGATACAGGGCTTCTGGAAACACCATATATTTT

V gene: TRBV27
clone size: NA
J gene: TRBJ1-2
D gene: NA
CDR3 protein: CASSLSGGAGYTF
CDR3 DNA: TGTGCCAGCAGTTTAAGTGGGGGAGCTGGCTACACCTTC

V gene: TRBV25-1
clone size: NA
J gene: TRBJ1-5
D gene: NA
CDR3 protein: CASQGPGPRSQPQHF
CDR3 DNA: TGTGCCAGCCAGGGTCCGGGACCGCGTAGCCAGCCCCAGCATTTT

V gene: TRBV14
clone size: NA
J gene: TRBJ1-4
D gene: NA
CDR3 protein: CASSNGGLTNEKLFF
CDR3 DNA: TGTGCCAGCAGCAATGGGGGACTGACTAATGAAAAACTGTTTTTT

V gene: TRBV7-3
clone size: NA
J gene: TRBJ2-2
D gene: TRBD2
CDR3 protein: CASSLRPRTSGSSGELFF
CDR3 DNA: TGTGCCAGCAGCTTAAGACCCAGGACTAGCGGGAGTTCCGGGGAGCTGTTTTTT

V gene: TRBV30
clone size: NA
J gene: TRBJ1-6
D gene: NA
CDR3 protein: CACDRPNSPLHF
CDR3 DNA: TGTGCCTGCGACAGGCCCAATTCACCCCTCCACTTT

V gene: TRBV5-4
clone size: once
J gene: TRBJ1-2
D gene: NA
CDR3 protein: CASSEGGPGRYGYTF
CDR3 DNA: TGTGCCAGCAGCGAGGGTGGGCCCGGGCGCTATGGCTACACCTTC

V gene: TRBV27
clone size: NA
J gene: TRBJ2-7
D gene: NA
CDR3 protein: CASSFAGQGNYEQYF
CDR3 DNA: TGTGCCAGCAGTTTCGCGGGGCAGGGAAACTACGAGCAGTACTTC

V gene: TRBV27
clone size: NA
J gene: TRBJ1-2
D gene: TRBD1
CDR3 protein: CASRPTTGAFYGYTF
CDR3 DNA: TGTGCCAGCAGACCCACGACAGGGGCTTTCTATGGCTACACCTTC

V gene: TRBV27
clone size: NA
J gene: TRBJ2-7
D gene: TRBD2
CDR3 protein: CASSLRGLVYEQYF
CDR3 DNA: TGTGCCAGCAGTTTGAGAGGACTAGTCTACGAGCAGTACTTC

V gene: TRBV5-8
clone size: NA
J gene: TRBJ2-1
D gene: NA
CDR3 protein: CASTYTRANNEQFF
CDR3 DNA: TGTGCCAGCACCTACACTAGAGCGAACAATGAGCAGTTCTTC

V gene: TRBV12-3/TRBV12-4
clone size: NA
J gene: TRBJ2-7
D gene: TRBD1
CDR3 protein: CASSMGQIYEQYF
CDR3 DNA: TGTGCCAGCAGTATGGGACAGATATACGAGCAGTACTTC

V gene: TRBV6-5
clone size: NA
J gene: TRBJ2-7
D gene: TRBD2
CDR3 protein: CASKPAGGLIYEQYF
CDR3 DNA: TGTGCCAGCAAACCAGCGGGAGGCCTTATCTACGAGCAGTACTTC

V gene: TRBV27
clone size: NA
J gene: TRBJ2-3
D gene: NA
CDR3 protein: CASRSGTGTGRTDTQYF
CDR3 DNA: TGTGCCAGCAGATCCGGTACAGGGACGGGGAGGACAGATACGCAGTATTTT

V gene: TRBV5-6
clone size: NA
J gene: TRBJ2-7
D gene: NA
CDR3 protein: CASSQGPHYEQYF
CDR3 DNA: TGTGCCAGCAGCCAAGGGCCCCACTACGAGCAGTACTTC

V gene: TRBV27
clone size: NA
J gene: TRBJ2-3
D gene: TRBD2
CDR3 protein: CASSTGTSGRPNTQYF
CDR3 DNA: TGTGCCAGCAGTACAGGGACTAGCGGGAGACCAAATACGCAGTATTTT

V gene: TRBV30
clone size: NA
J gene: TRBJ1-1
D gene: NA
CDR3 protein: CAWSLGGVGKAFF
CDR3 DNA: TGTGCCTGGAGTTTGGGGGGGGTCGGGAAAGCTTTCTTT

V gene: TRBV7-2
clone size: NA
J gene: TRBJ2-7
D gene: NA
CDR3 protein: CASSLGSSAYEQYF
CDR3 DNA: TGTGCCAGCAGCTTGGGTAGCTCCGCCTACGAGCAGTACTTC

V gene: TRBV28
clone size: NA
J gene: TRBJ1-2
D gene: NA
CDR3 protein: CASSLKAGYTF
CDR3 DNA: TGTGCCAGCAGTTTAAAGGCTGGCTACACCTTC

V gene: TRBV13
clone size: NA
J gene: TRBJ1-5
D gene: NA
CDR3 protein: CASSLGRKSNQPQHF
CDR3 DNA: TGTGCCAGCAGCTTAGGCAGGAAAAGCAATCAGCCCCAGCATTTT

V gene: TRBV6-2/TRBV6-3
clone size: NA
J gene: TRBJ2-3
D gene: TRBD1
CDR3 protein: CASSYSKGQGTDTQYF
CDR3 DNA: TGTGCCAGCAGTTACTCGAAGGGACAGGGCACAGATACGCAGTATTTT

V gene: TRBV14
clone size: NA
J gene: TRBJ1-2
D gene: NA
CDR3 protein: CASSQDLTAGYTF
CDR3 DNA: TGTGCCAGCAGCCAAGATTTGACCGCGGGCTACACCTTC

V gene: TRBV3-1/TRBV3-2
clone size: NA
J gene: TRBJ2-7
D gene: TRBD2
CDR3 protein: CASSLGTSGSYEQYF
CDR3 DNA: TGTGCCAGCAGCCTAGGGACTAGCGGCTCCTACGAGCAGTACTTC

V gene: TRBV19
clone size: NA
J gene: TRBJ1-6
D gene: NA
CDR3 protein: CASSMAPGFNSPLHF
CDR3 DNA: TGTGCCAGTAGTATGGCTCCGGGCTTCAATTCACCCCTCCACTTT

V gene: TRBV7-3
clone size: NA
J gene: TRBJ2-2
D gene: TRBD1
CDR3 protein: CASSLQGANTGELFF
CDR3 DNA: TGTGCCAGCAGCTTACAGGGGGCGAACACCGGGGAGCTGTTTTTT

V gene: TRBV10-3
clone size: NA
J gene: TRBJ1-4
D gene: NA
CDR3 protein: CAISESGTNNEKLFF
CDR3 DNA: TGTGCCATCAGTGAGTCCGGGACAAATAATGAAAAACTGTTTTTT

V gene: TRBV23-1
clone size: NA
J gene: TRBJ1-4
D gene: NA
CDR3 protein: CASSQLVDKTNEKLFF
CDR3 DNA: TGCGCCAGCAGTCAATTAGTGGACAAAACTAATGAAAAACTGTTTTTT

V gene: TRBV4-3
clone size: once
J gene: TRBJ2-7
D gene: NA
CDR3 protein: CASSQDPGTLSWNEQYF
CDR3 DNA: TGCGCCAGCAGCCAGGACCCCGGGACACTTTCCTGGAACGAGCAGTACTTC

V gene: TRBV28
clone size: NA
J gene: TRBJ2-1
D gene: TRBD2
CDR3 protein: CASRGREWGEQFF
CDR3 DNA: TGTGCCAGCAGGGGGCGGGAGTGGGGTGAGCAGTTCTTC

V gene: TRBV6-2/TRBV6-3
clone size: NA
J gene: TRBJ1-2
D gene: NA
CDR3 protein: CASSYLTGNYGYTF
CDR3 DNA: TGTGCCAGCAGTTATCTCACAGGGAACTATGGCTACACCTTC

V gene: TRBV12-3/TRBV12-4
clone size: few
J gene: TRBJ1-5
D gene: NA
CDR3 protein: CASSSGTYQPQHF
CDR3 DNA: TGTGCCAGCAGCTCCGGGACATATCAGCCCCAGCATTTT

V gene: TRBV24-1
clone size: NA
J gene: TRBJ2-7
D gene: NA
CDR3 protein: CATSDPPEDTTYEQYF
CDR3 DNA: TGTGCCACCAGTGATCCTCCGGAAGACACGACCTACGAGCAGTACTTC

V gene: TRBV7-2
clone size: NA
J gene: TRBJ1-2
D gene: TRBD1
CDR3 protein: CASSSGQQLGYTF
CDR3 DNA: TGTGCCAGCAGCTCGGGACAGCAGTTGGGCTACACCTTC

V gene: TRBV21-1
clone size: NA
J gene: TRBJ2-7
D gene: NA
CDR3 protein: CASSKKSREGRDYEQYF
CDR3 DNA: TGTGCCAGCAGCAAAAAGTCAAGGGAGGGGCGGGACTACGAGCAGTACTTC

V gene: TRBV4-1
clone size: NA
J gene: TRBJ2-5
D gene: TRBD2
CDR3 protein: CASSPRTSGRRGDMKTQYF
CDR3 DNA: TGCGCCAGCAGCCCTCGGACTAGCGGGAGGAGGGGGGACATGAAGACCCAGTACTTC

V gene: TRBV19
clone size: few
J gene: TRBJ2-3
D gene: NA
CDR3 protein: CASSSGSTDTQYF
CDR3 DNA: TGTGCCAGTAGCTCTGGTTCCACAGATACGCAGTATTTT

V gene: TRBV28
clone size: NA
J gene: TRBJ1-5
D gene: NA
CDR3 protein: CATRWGRRQPQHF
CDR3 DNA: TGTGCCACCAGGTGGGGAAGGCGTCAGCCCCAGCATTTT

V gene: TRBV18
clone size: NA
J gene: TRBJ1-2
D gene: TRBD1
CDR3 protein: CASSPLDRAGRNYGYTF
CDR3 DNA: TGTGCCAGCTCACCACTGGACAGGGCTGGGAGAAACTATGGCTACACCTTC

V gene: TRBV4-3
clone size: NA
J gene: TRBJ1-4
D gene: NA
CDR3 protein: CASSQERQAYEKLFF
CDR3 DNA: TGCGCCAGCAGCCAAGAGCGGCAGGCTTATGAAAAACTGTTTTTT

V gene: TRBV28
clone size: NA
J gene: TRBJ1-1
D gene: NA
CDR3 protein: CASSPGIEAFF
CDR3 DNA: TGTGCCAGCAGTCCAGGGATTGAAGCTTTCTTT

V gene: TRBV19
clone size: NA
J gene: TRBJ1-6
D gene: TRBD1
CDR3 protein: CASTSTGANSPLHF
CDR3 DNA: TGTGCCAGCACTTCGACAGGGGCTAATTCACCCCTCCACTTT

V gene: TRBV6-5
clone size: NA
J gene: TRBJ2-3
D gene: NA
CDR3 protein: CASKVGTDTQYF
CDR3 DNA: TGTGCCAGCAAAGTAGGGACAGATACGCAGTATTTT

V gene: TRBV19
clone size: NA
J gene: TRBJ2-1
D gene: TRBD2
CDR3 protein: CASSGFRLAGASYNEQFF
CDR3 DNA: TGTGCCAGTAGTGGCTTTCGACTAGCGGGGGCATCCTACAATGAGCAGTTCTTC

V gene: TRBV7-2
clone size: NA
J gene: TRBJ1-1
D gene: TRBD1
CDR3 protein: CASSYRGGRNTEAFF
CDR3 DNA: TGTGCCAGCAGTTACAGGGGGGGGAGGAACACTGAAGCTTTCTTT

V gene: TRBV12-5
clone size: NA
J gene: TRBJ1-1
D gene: NA
CDR3 protein: CASGLVLGGITEAFF
CDR3 DNA: TGTGCTAGTGGTTTGGTACTAGGGGGGATAACTGAAGCTTTCTTT

V gene: TRBV29-1
clone size: NA
J gene: TRBJ2-1
D gene: NA
CDR3 protein: CSVGWVSSYNEQFF
CDR3 DNA: TGCAGCGTTGGTTGGGTTAGCTCCTACAATGAGCAGTTCTTC

V gene: TRBV28
clone size: NA
J gene: TRBJ1-3
D gene: NA
CDR3 protein: CASSDIFRDTYF
CDR3 DNA: TGTGCCAGCAGTGACATTTTCCGGGACACATATTTT

V gene: TRBV5-1
clone size: NA
J gene: TRBJ1-5
D gene: TRBD1
CDR3 protein: CASSLDGTGSQPQHF
CDR3 DNA: TGCGCCAGCAGCTTGGACGGGACAGGTAGTCAGCCCCAGCATTTT

V gene: TRBV5-1
clone size: NA
J gene: TRBJ1-2
D gene: NA
CDR3 protein: CASSGGVNVDGYTF
CDR3 DNA: TGCGCCAGCAGCGGGGGGGTTAACGTAGATGGCTACACCTTC

V gene: TRBV7-2
clone size: once
J gene: TRBJ2-3
D gene: NA
CDR3 protein: CASSLALVWPDTQYF
CDR3 DNA: TGTGCCAGCAGCTTAGCTCTCGTTTGGCCCGATACGCAGTATTTT

V gene: TRBV6-2/TRBV6-3
clone size: NA
J gene: TRBJ1-5
D gene: NA
CDR3 protein: CASSYPQPQHF
CDR3 DNA: TGTGCCAGCAGTTATCCTCAGCCCCAGCATTTT

V gene: TRBV7-3
clone size: NA
J gene: TRBJ2-1
D gene: NA
CDR3 protein: CASSSYVGRLRDEQFF
CDR3 DNA: TGTGCCAGCAGCTCGTATGTAGGGAGGCTCAGGGATGAGCAGTTCTTC

V gene: TRBV18
clone size: NA
J gene: TRBJ2-3
D gene: TRBD1
CDR3 protein: CASSADRGPDTQYF
CDR3 DNA: TGTGCCAGCTCAGCGGACAGGGGGCCAGATACGCAGTATTTT

V gene: TRBV30
clone size: NA
J gene: TRBJ1-2
D gene: NA
CDR3 protein: CAWMGGGHGYTF
CDR3 DNA: TGTGCCTGGATGGGAGGGGGTCATGGCTACACCTTC

V gene: TRBV3-1/TRBV3-2
clone size: NA
J gene: TRBJ2-3
D gene: NA
CDR3 protein: CASSRLAGAPTSTDTQYF
CDR3 DNA: TGTGCCAGCAGCCGCTTGGCCGGGGCGCCTACTAGCACAGATACGCAGTATTTT

V gene: TRBV12-5
clone size: NA
J gene: TRBJ2-2
D gene: TRBD1
CDR3 protein: CASGWTQGVNTGELFF
CDR3 DNA: TGTGCTAGTGGTTGGACCCAGGGGGTTAACACCGGGGAGCTGTTTTTT

V gene: TRBV4-1
clone size: NA
J gene: TRBJ2-3
D gene: TRBD2
CDR3 protein: CASSPPGLAGGKDTQYF
CDR3 DNA: TGCGCCAGCAGCCCGCCGGGACTAGCGGGAGGTAAAGATACGCAGTATTTT

V gene: TRBV11-3
clone size: NA
J gene: TRBJ1-1
D gene: NA
CDR3 protein: CASSPRGQPNTEAFF
CDR3 DNA: TGTGCCAGCAGCCCTCGAGGGCAGCCGAACACTGAAGCTTTCTTT

V gene: TRBV29-1
clone size: NA
J gene: TRBJ2-7
D gene: NA
CDR3 protein: CSVGGVEQYF
CDR3 DNA: TGCAGCGTTGGCGGGGTTGAGCAGTACTTC

V gene: TRBV5-4
clone size: NA
J gene: TRBJ2-7
D gene: NA
CDR3 protein: CASSLRGTEQYF
CDR3 DNA: TGTGCCAGCAGTTTACGGGGAACCGAGCAGTACTTC